This T cell receptor (beta chain) came from a study of CD8 T cells in Susac syndrome. When the RNA was reverse transcribed, random hexamers were used with an input of roughly 0.45 to 1 ug. MiXCR, run by TCRdb on the immunoSEQ multiplex PCR reads, gives a single entry per CDR3 protein. The data contain some 110,000 distinct CDR3 sequences, around 96% of them seen just once; the ten biggest clones take up 0.065% to 0.1%. Note on this clonotype: Its cognate antigen is unknown.

Study-level points and caveats: The study conceded that its TCR sequencing and HLA analysis involved relatively few individuals.

V shed 2 bases and J shed 1 base, with 11 bases lying between them. There are 15 residues in the CDR3. The V gene's germline CDR1 is MNHNY and CDR2 SVGAGI (reference sequence). Healthy donors served as the controls. They were matched for age and sex. Negative isolation yielded CD8+ and CD4+ T cells; FACS enriched TEMRA cells. This TCR came from a human donor in good health. This sequence joins TRBV6-6 and TRBJ2-5; a weak D match, TRBD2 (5 bases). The sample comprised CD4+ T cells from PBMCs. The CDR3 coding sequence is TGTGCCAGCAGTTACGGCGGGTCACTCCAAGAGACCCAGTACTTC. This gives the protein CASSYGGSLQETQYF.